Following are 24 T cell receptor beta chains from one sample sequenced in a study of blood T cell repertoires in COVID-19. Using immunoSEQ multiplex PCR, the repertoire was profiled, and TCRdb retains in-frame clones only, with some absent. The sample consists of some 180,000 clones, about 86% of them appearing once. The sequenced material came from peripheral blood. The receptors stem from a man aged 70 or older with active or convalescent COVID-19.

CDR3 bases: TGTGCCAGCAGCGTAGGGGTTAGCGGGAGGGCCCTGGCGCAGTATTTT. Translating it yields CASSVGVSGRALAQYF. The J gene is TRBJ2-3, the V gene TRBV9; 11 positions agree with TRBD2. Germline V lookup: CDR1 SGDLS, CDR2 YYNGEE. Trimming removed 0 bases from V and 10 bases from J; junction bases left unmatched: 10. The CDR3 is 16 amino acids.

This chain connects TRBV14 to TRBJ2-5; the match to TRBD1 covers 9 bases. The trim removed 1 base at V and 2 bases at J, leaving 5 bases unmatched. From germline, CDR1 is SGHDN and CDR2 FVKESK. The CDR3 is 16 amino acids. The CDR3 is CASSQGGTGLQETQYF. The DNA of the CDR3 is TGTGCCAGCAGCCAAGGCGGGACAGGGTTACAAGAGACCCAGTACTTC.

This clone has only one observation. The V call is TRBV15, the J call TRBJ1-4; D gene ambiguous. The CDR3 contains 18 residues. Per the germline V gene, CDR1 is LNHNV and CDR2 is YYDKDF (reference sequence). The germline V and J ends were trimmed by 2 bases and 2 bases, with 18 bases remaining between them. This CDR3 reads CATSRPPVAFWTNEKLFF. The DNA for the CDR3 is TGTGCCACCAGCAGACCCCCTGTGGCTTTCTGGACTAATGAAAAACTGTTTTTT.

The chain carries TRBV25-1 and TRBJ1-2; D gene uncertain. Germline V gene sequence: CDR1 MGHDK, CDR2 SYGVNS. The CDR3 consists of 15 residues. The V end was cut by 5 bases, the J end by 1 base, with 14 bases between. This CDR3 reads CASSSPAGFNYGYTF. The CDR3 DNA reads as TGTGCCAGCAGTTCACCGGCAGGCTTTAACTATGGCTACACCTTC.

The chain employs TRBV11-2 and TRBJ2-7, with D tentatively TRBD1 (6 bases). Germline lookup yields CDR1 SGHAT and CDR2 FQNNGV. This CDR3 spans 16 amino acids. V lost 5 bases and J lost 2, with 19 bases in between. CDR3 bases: TGTGCCAGCAGCAGCAGGGGCTCCCCGGCCGCCTACGAGCAGTACTTC. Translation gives CASSSRGSPAAYEQYF.

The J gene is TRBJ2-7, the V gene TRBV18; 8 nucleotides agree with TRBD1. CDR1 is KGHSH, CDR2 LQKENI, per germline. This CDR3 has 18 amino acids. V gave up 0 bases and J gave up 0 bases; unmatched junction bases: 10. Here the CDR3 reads CASSPPQGRDRSSYEQYF. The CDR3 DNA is TGTGCCAGCTCACCACCTCAGGGCCGGGACAGGAGCTCCTACGAGCAGTACTTC.

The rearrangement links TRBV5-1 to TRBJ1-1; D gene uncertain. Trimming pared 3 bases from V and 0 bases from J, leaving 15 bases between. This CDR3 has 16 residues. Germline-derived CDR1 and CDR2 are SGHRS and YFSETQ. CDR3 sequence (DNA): TGCGCCAGCAGCTCCGGAGAAATGAGGCTGAACACTGAAGCTTTCTTT. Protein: CASSSGEMRLNTEAFF.

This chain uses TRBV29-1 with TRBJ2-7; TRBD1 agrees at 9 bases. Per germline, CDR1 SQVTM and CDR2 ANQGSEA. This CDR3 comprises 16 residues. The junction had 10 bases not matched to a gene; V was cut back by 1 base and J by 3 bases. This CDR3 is CSVEGGGQGTYYEQYF. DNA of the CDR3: TGCAGCGTTGAAGGGGGAGGACAGGGGACTTACTACGAGCAGTACTTC.

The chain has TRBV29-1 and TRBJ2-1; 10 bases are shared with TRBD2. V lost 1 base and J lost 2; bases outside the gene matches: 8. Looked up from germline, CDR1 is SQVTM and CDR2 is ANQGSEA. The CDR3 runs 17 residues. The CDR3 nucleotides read TGCAGCGTTGAAGCCATCCTAGCGGGGGCGACCTACAATGAGCAGTTCTTC. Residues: CSVEAILAGATYNEQFF.

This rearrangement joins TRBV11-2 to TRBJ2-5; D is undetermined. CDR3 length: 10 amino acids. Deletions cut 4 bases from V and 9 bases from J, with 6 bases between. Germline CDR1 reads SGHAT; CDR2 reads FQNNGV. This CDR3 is CASSSTAQYF. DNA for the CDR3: TGTGCCAGCAGCTCCACTGCCCAGTACTTC.

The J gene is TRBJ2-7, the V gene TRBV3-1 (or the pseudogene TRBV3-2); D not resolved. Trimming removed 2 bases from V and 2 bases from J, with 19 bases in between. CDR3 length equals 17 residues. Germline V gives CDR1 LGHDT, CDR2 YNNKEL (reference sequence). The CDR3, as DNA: TGTGCCAGCAGCCAATTGGGCCTCCAAACGTCCCCCTACGAGCAGTACTTC. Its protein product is CASSQLGLQTSPYEQYF.

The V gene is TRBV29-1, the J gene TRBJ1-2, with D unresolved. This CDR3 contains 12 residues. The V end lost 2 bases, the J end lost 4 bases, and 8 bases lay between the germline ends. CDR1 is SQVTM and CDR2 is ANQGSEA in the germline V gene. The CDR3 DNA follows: TGCAGCGTTGAACGCCGGAGCTATGGCTACACCTTC. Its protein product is CSVERRSYGYTF. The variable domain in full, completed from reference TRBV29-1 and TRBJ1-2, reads SAVISQKPSRDICQRGTSLTIQCQVDSQVTMMFWYRQQPGQSLTLIATANQGSEATYESGFVIDKFPISRPNLTFSTLTVSNMSPEDSSIYLCSVERRSYGYTFGSGTRLTVV.

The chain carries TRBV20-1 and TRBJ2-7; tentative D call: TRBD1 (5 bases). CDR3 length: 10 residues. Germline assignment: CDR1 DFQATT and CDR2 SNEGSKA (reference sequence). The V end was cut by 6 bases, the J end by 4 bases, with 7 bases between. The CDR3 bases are TGCAGTGCAGCAGGGTACGAGCAGTACTTC. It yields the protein CSAAGYEQYF.

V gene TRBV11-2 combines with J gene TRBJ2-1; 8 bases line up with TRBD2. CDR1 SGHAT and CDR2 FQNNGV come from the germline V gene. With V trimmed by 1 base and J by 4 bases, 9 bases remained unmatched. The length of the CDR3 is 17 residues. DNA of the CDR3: TGTGCCAGCAGCTTAGGAGGAGCGGGAGAGGTTTACAATGAGCAGTTCTTC. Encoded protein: CASSLGGAGEVYNEQFF.

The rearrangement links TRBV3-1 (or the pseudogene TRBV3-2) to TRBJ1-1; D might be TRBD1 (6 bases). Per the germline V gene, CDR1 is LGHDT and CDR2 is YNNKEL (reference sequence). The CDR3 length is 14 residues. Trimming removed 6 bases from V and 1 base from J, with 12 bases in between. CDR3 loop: CASRTGERNTEAFF. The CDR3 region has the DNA TGTGCCAGCAGGACAGGTGAGAGGAACACTGAAGCTTTCTTT.

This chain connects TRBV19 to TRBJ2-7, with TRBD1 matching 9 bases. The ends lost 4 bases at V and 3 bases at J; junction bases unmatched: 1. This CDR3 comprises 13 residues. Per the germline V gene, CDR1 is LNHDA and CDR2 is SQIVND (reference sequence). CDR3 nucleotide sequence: TGTGCCAGTAGTACGGACAGGGGCTACGAGCAGTACTTC. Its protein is CASSTDRGYEQYF.

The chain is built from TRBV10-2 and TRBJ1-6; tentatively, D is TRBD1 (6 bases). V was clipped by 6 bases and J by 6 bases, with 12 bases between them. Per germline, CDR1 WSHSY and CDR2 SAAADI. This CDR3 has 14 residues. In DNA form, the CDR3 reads TGCGCCAGCAGGGAACAGGGAAGTAATTCACCCCTCCACTTT. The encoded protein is CASREQGSNSPLHF.

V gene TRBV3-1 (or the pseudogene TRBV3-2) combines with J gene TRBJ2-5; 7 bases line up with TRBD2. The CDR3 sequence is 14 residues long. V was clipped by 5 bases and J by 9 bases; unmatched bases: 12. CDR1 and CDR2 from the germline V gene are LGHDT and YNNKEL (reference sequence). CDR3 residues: CASSARTRERAQYF. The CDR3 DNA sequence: TGTGCCAGCAGCGCCCGGACTAGGGAGAGGGCCCAGTACTTC.

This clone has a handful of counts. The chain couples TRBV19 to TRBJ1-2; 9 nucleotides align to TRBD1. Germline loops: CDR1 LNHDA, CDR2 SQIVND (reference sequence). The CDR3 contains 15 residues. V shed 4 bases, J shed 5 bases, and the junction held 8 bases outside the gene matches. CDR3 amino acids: CASSRQGGFEYGYTF. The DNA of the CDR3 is TGTGCCAGTAGTAGACAGGGGGGCTTCGAGTATGGCTACACCTTC.

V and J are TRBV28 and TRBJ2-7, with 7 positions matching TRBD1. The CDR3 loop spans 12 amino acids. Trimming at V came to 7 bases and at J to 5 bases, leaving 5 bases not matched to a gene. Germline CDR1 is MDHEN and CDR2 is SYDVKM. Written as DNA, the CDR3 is TGTGCCAGCAACGACAGGGTGGACGAGCAGTACTTC. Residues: CASNDRVDEQYF.

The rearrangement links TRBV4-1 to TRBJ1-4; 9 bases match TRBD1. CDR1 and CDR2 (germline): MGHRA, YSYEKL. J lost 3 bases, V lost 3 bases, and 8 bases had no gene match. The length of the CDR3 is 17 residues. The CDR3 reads CASSHRDRDSANEKLFF. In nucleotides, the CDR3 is TGCGCCAGCAGCCACCGGGACAGGGACTCGGCTAATGAAAAACTGTTTTTT.

CDR3 in DNA: TGTGCCAGCAGTTTAGACAGGGCAGATACGCAGTATTTT. Protein: CASSLDRADTQYF. The chain has TRBV12-3 or TRBV12-4 and TRBJ2-3; tentative D call: TRBD1 (6 bases). Trimming took off 1 base at V and 4 bases at J, with 6 bases between the two ends. The CDR3 runs 13 residues.

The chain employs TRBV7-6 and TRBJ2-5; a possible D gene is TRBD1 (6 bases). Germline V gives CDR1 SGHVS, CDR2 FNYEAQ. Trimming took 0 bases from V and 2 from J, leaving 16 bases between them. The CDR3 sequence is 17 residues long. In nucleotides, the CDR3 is TGTGCCAGCAGCTTAGCGCTCCCCCGACAGGCACAAGAGACCCAGTACTTC. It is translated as CASSLALPRQAQETQYF.

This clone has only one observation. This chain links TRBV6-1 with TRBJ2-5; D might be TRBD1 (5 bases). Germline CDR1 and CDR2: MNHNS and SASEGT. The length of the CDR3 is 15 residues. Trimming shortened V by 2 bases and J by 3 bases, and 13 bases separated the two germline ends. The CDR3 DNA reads TGTGCCAGCAGTGAAATTCTCCCAGGGAAAGAGACCCAGTACTTC. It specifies CASSEILPGKETQYF.